This note documents a single TCR beta chain sequence. Trimming removed 4 bases from V and 1 base from J, with 8 bases in between. Per the germline V gene, CDR1 is SGHRS and CDR2 is YFSETQ. This CDR3 has 13 residues. The sample originates from a study of blood T cell repertoires in COVID-19. Study at large: Donors in the United States, Italy and Spain gave samples during acute or convalescent COVID-19. Sources were T cells, B-cell-depleted T cells, or PBMCs; the material itself was cDNA or gDNA.

Per the authors' pipeline: Amplification with reference gene primers provided the estimates of nucleated cell counts. Measured with immunoSEQ multiplex PCR; TCRdb has only the in-frame clones, and not every one. The DNA gave D and trimming, while V, J and clone size come from that table. The sample lists 80,000 to 100,000 clones; roughly 86% were seen once. Sequences were obtained from peripheral blood. This rearrangement joins TRBV5-1 to TRBJ2-5; D unclear. The sequence was collected from a woman in her sixties in a cohort sampled during active or convalescent COVID-19. The CDR3 loop is CASSRESQETQYF. CDR3 nucleotide sequence: TGCGCCAGCAGCCGCGAGAGCCAAGAGACCCAGTACTTC.